Included here is one TCR beta chain sequence, with context. Its target is not known. The CDR3 sequence is 17 residues long. Germline assignment: CDR1 SGDLS and CDR2 YYNGEE. The ends were cut back, 4 bases at V and 1 base at J, with 19 bases in the middle. How the authors handled the data: Out-of-frame sequences were removed, leaving 2,204,828 distinct TCRbeta sequences. TCRdb keeps only in-frame clones here, not all; method: immunoSEQ multiplex PCR. V, J and clone size were drawn from that table, and D and trimming were deduced from the DNA. The data hold 64,000 or so clones, with about 74% observed a single time. This sample was included in a study of memory CD4+ T cells and cytomegalovirus serostatus. Study-level background: This sample comes from healthy Belgian adults, about 10 CMV seropositive, approximately 23 seronegative.

Study-level findings and limits: CMV serostatus prediction reached median AUC about 0.95, or 0.9 with US-trained model. About 40% of the roughly 160 known CMV-associated TCRbeta sequences appeared in CD4+ memory.

The sort gate was single viable CD3+CD4+CD8-CD45RO+ cells for memory CD4+ T cells. The sequencing sample was made of memory CD4+ T cells from blood. This TCR derives from an adult in good health and CMV-seronegative. The rearrangement uses TRBV9 and TRBJ2-3, with D perhaps matching TRBD1 or TRBD2 (6 bases each). Written as DNA, the CDR3 is TGTGCCAGCAGCTCCTCGAACGGGGGCTGGGGCACAGATACGCAGTATTTT. Translation gives CASSSSNGGWGTDTQYF. The entire variable domain, with the rest obtained from reference TRBV9 and TRBJ2-3, is as follows: DSGVTQTPKHLITATGQRVTLRCSPRSGDLSVYWYQQSLDQGLQFLIQYYNGEERAKGNILERFSAQQFPDLHSELNLSSLELGDSALYFCASSSSNGGWGTDTQYFGPGTRLTVL.